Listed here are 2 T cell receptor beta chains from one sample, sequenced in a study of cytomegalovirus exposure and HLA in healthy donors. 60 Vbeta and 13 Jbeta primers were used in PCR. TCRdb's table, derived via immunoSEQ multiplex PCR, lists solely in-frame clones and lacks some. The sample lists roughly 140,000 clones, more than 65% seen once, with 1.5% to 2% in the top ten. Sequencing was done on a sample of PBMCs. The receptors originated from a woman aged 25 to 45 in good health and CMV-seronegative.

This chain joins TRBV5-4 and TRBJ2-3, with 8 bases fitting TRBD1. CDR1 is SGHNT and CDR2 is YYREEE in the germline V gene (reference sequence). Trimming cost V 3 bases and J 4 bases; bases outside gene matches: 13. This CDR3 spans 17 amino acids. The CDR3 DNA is TGTGCCAGCAGCTCCCGACAGGGGAGCCGGGTCCCAGATACGCAGTATTTT. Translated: CASSSRQGSRVPDTQYF.

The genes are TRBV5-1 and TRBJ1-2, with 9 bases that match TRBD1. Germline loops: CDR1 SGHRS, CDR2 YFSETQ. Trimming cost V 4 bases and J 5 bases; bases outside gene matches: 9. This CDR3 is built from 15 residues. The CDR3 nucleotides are TGCGCCAGCAGCCCAGGGGGACAGGGAGAATATGGCTACACCTTC. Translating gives CASSPGGQGEYGYTF.